Below, 23 T cell receptor beta chains from the same sample are listed, as sequenced in a study of blood T cells in healthy people across ages. Through a sample-barcoded 5' primer and a J-beta primer mix, a second PCR was run for 7 to 11 cycles. Using its own MiXCR run on the 5' RACE reads, TCRdb lists one record per CDR3 protein. The sample carries 1,500,000 or so distinct CDR3 sequences, about 42% recorded once. The sequencing input was blood. These receptors originate from a woman aged 18-29 years in good health.

V is TRBV12-3 or TRBV12-4 and J is TRBJ2-1; possibly TRBD1 for D (5 bases). The CDR3 covers 14 residues. Trimming shortened V by 2 bases and J by 5 bases, and 10 bases separated the two germline ends. CDR3 loop: CASSLRGLHNEQFF. CDR3 nucleotides: TGTGCCAGCAGTTTAAGGGGTCTCCACAATGAGCAGTTCTTC.

This clonotype came up a few times. The rearrangement links TRBV12-3 or TRBV12-4 to TRBJ1-2; the match to TRBD1 covers 7 bases. This CDR3 is 13 amino acids long. V lost 3 bases to trimming and J lost 6 bases; unmatched junction nucleotides: 4. Here the CDR3 reads CASSLGQPDGYTF. The CDR3 nucleotides are TGTGCCAGCAGTTTGGGACAGCCGGATGGCTACACCTTC.

The table lists this clonotype with a few counts. The chain links TRBV13 to TRBJ2-1; 8 positions agree with TRBD1. V was pared by 1 base and J by 7 bases, with 6 bases of the junction left unmatched. Germline CDR1 and CDR2: PRHDT and FYEKMQ (reference sequence). This CDR3 is 15 amino acids long. The DNA of the CDR3 is TGTGCCAGCAGCTTAGTGGGACAGGTGGGAAATGAGCAGTTCTTC. It codes for CASSLVGQVGNEQFF. The whole variable domain, filled in from reference TRBV13 and TRBJ2-1, reads AAGVIQSPRHLIKEKRETATLKCYPIPRHDTVYWYQQGPGQDPQFLISFYEKMQSDKGSIPDRFSAQQFSDYHSELNMSSLELGDSALYFCASSLVGQVGNEQFFGPGTRLTVL.

This clonotype was counted at least ten times. The chain combines TRBV7-2 with TRBJ2-7; maybe TRBD1 (6 bases). Germline assignment: CDR1 SGHTA and CDR2 FQGNSA. The CDR3 is made up of 14 amino acids. V was pared by 5 bases and J by 0 bases, with 11 bases between. CDR3 amino acids: CASSTDSSSYEQYF. DNA for the CDR3: TGTGCCAGCAGCACGGACAGTAGCTCCTACGAGCAGTACTTC.

For the CDR3, the DNA is TGTGCCAGCAGTACGGACTTCGACAGCGAGCAGTACTTC. Encoded protein: CASSTDFDSEQYF. V usage is TRBV6-5 and J usage is TRBJ2-7; D might be TRBD1 or TRBD2, each matching 5 bases. Germline loops: CDR1 MNHEY, CDR2 SVGAGI. V was trimmed by 5 bases and J by 6 bases, leaving 14 bases between them. The CDR3 is 13 amino acids.

This rearrangement joins TRBV12-3 or TRBV12-4 to TRBJ2-5; 12 bases line up with TRBD2. The CDR3 covers 15 residues. The ends lost 7 bases at V and 6 bases at J; junction bases unmatched: 9. The DNA of the CDR3 is TGTGCCAGCACCCCTCATCTAGCGGGGGGGAAGACCCAGTACTTC. It specifies CASTPHLAGGKTQYF.

This rearrangement joins TRBV10-3 to TRBJ1-6; no firm D call. The V gene lost 6 bases and the J gene lost 2 bases, with 11 bases spanning the gap. Per the germline V gene, CDR1 is ENHRY and CDR2 is SYGVKD. This CDR3 region has 15 residues. The CDR3, as DNA: TGTGCCATCAGCGCTACAGAGACCTATAATTCACCCCTCCACTTT. It is translated as CAISATETYNSPLHF.

The chain is built from TRBV20-1 and TRBJ2-1; 12 bases match TRBD2. V dropped 3 bases and J dropped 10; count of bases not matched to a gene: 7. The CDR3 covers 14 residues. Germline-derived CDR1 and CDR2 are DFQATT and SNEGSKA (reference sequence). CDR3 sequence (DNA): TGCAGTGCTAGCCGACTAGCGGGGGCCAGGGAGCAGTTCTTC. It is translated as CSASRLAGAREQFF.

The chain links TRBV10-3 to TRBJ1-4, with D uncertain. The length of the CDR3 is 15 residues. Trimming pared 0 bases from V and 8 bases from J, leaving 13 bases between. Looked up from germline, CDR1 is ENHRY and CDR2 is SYGVKD. CDR3 sequence: CAISESAGAEEKLFF. The CDR3 region has the DNA TGTGCCATCAGTGAGTCTGCAGGCGCGGAGGAAAAACTGTTTTTT.

V and J are TRBV7-9 and TRBJ1-1; D uncertain. Trimming stripped 4 bases from V and 4 bases from J, with 4 bases between. CDR1 SEHNR and CDR2 FQNEAQ come from the germline V gene (reference sequence). This CDR3 comprises 11 residues. CDR3 in amino acids: CASSSVTEAFF. In DNA form, the CDR3 reads TGTGCCAGCAGCTCGGTCACTGAAGCTTTCTTT. The whole variable domain, remainder taken from reference TRBV7-9 and TRBJ1-1, is DTGVSQNPRHKITKRGQNVTFRCDPISEHNRLYWYRQTLGQGPEFLTYFQNEAQLEKSRLLSDRFSAERPKGSFSTLEIQRTEQGDSAMYLCASSSVTEAFFGQGTRLTVV.

This clonotype was seen just once. The V call is TRBV7-9, the J call TRBJ2-1; D unresolved. The V gene's germline CDR1 is SEHNR and CDR2 FQNEAQ (reference sequence). Trimming stripped 2 bases from V and 10 bases from J, with 15 bases between. CDR3 length equals 14 residues. The CDR3 nucleotides read TGTGCCAGCAGCTTAAGAAACGGTGATGGAGAGCAGTTCTTC. Protein: CASSLRNGDGEQFF.

The gene calls are TRBV20-1 and TRBJ2-1; D perhaps matches TRBD1 (7 bases). The CDR3 spans 11 residues. V lost 6 bases and J 8 bases, leaving 11 bases between the germline ends. Germline CDR1 is DFQATT and CDR2 is SNEGSKA (reference sequence). The CDR3 DNA is TGCAGTGCCAGGGGGGACCATGAGCAGTTCTTC. Amino acids: CSARGDHEQFF.

This sequence joins TRBV6-4 and TRBJ2-3; 10 positions match TRBD2. The CDR3 spans 15 residues. The ends lost 5 bases at V and 2 bases at J; junction bases unmatched: 4. In germline, CDR1 is MRHNA, CDR2 SNTAGT. The CDR3 protein is CASSRSGGATDTQYF. The CDR3 DNA reads TGTGCCAGCAGTCGGAGCGGGGGGGCCACAGATACGCAGTATTTT.

The table lists this clonotype with a few counts. The rearrangement joins TRBV7-2 to TRBJ2-5; D is unclear. Germline loops: CDR1 SGHTA, CDR2 FQGNSA. The CDR3 is made up of 14 amino acids. V lost 5 bases and J lost 2, with 12 bases in between. The CDR3 sequence: CASSISRRQETQYF. As DNA, the CDR3 is TGTGCCAGCAGCATCAGTCGCAGACAAGAGACCCAGTACTTC.

This clonotype was picked up a small number of times. The J gene is TRBJ2-5, the V gene TRBV6-2 or TRBV6-3; 10 positions match TRBD2. The V and J ends lost 6 bases and 4 bases, in that order; junction bases with no gene match: 5. The V gene's germline CDR1 is MNHEY and CDR2 SVGEGT. CDR3 length: 14 amino acids. CDR3 sequence reads: CASRPRLAGETQYF. The CDR3 region has the DNA TGTGCCAGCAGACCCCGACTAGCGGGAGAGACCCAGTACTTC.

V gene TRBV6-2 or TRBV6-3 combines with J gene TRBJ2-7, with D perhaps TRBD1 or TRBD2 (5 bases each). CDR1 and CDR2 from the germline V gene are MNHEY and SVGEGT. The CDR3 length is 14 residues. V was shortened by 2 bases and J by 3 bases, with 11 bases between the two germline ends. DNA of the CDR3: TGTGCCAGCAGTTACAAGGGGACGGACTACGAGCAGTACTTC. It translates to CASSYKGTDYEQYF.

V gene TRBV10-3 combines with J gene TRBJ2-1; D uncertain. CDR3 size: 16 residues. Looked up from germline, CDR1 is ENHRY and CDR2 is SYGVKD. V was pared by 3 bases and J by 0 bases, with 12 bases between. CDR3 coding DNA: TGTGCCATCAGTGACCTTCAAATGAGCTCCTACAATGAGCAGTTCTTC. Residues: CAISDLQMSSYNEQFF.

This clonotype was recorded a few times. The chain employs TRBV4-3 and TRBJ2-7; 7 bases fit TRBD1. The germline V gene encodes CDR1 LGHNA and CDR2 YSLEER. With V trimmed by 4 bases and J by 0 bases, 9 bases remained unmatched. This CDR3 has 16 amino acids. In DNA, the CDR3 is TGCGCCAGCAGCCTCCAAGGGACAGCTAGCTCCTACGAGCAGTACTTC. As protein: CASSLQGTASSYEQYF.

Notes on this clonotype: A read error may account for a junction end that differs from germline. The chain is built from TRBV9 and TRBJ2-3; no reliable D call. This CDR3 contains 14 residues. Germline CDR1 SGDLS, CDR2 YYNGEE. The CDR3 nucleotides are TGTGCCGGCAGCGTAGCCCCCGAGGTAGATACGCAGTATTTT. Its protein product is CAGSVAPEVDTQYF.

This clonotype was seen a few times. V is TRBV9 and J is TRBJ2-1, with 13 positions matching TRBD2. This CDR3 has 16 amino acids. Germline CDR1 SGDLS, CDR2 YYNGEE. Germline trimming cut 3 bases from V and 4 bases from J; bases unmatched to any gene: 4. The CDR3, as DNA: TGTGCCAGCAGCGCTGGGACTAGCGGGGAGTACAATGAGCAGTTCTTC. Amino acid sequence: CASSAGTSGEYNEQFF.

This clonotype turned up a few times. V gene TRBV5-1 combines with J gene TRBJ1-1; D uncertain. The germline V gene has CDR1 SGHRS and CDR2 YFSETQ. The germline V and J ends were trimmed by 0 bases and 6 bases, with 6 bases remaining between them. This CDR3 has 12 residues. The CDR3 spells CASSLDVAEAFF. The CDR3, as DNA: TGCGCCAGCAGCTTGGATGTAGCTGAAGCTTTCTTT. The variable domain in full, with the rest retrieved from reference TRBV5-1 and TRBJ1-1, is KAGVTQTPRYLIKTRGQQVTLSCSPISGHRSVSWYQQTPGQGLQFLFEYFSETQRNKGNFPGRFSGRQFSNSRSEMNVSTLELGDSALYLCASSLDVAEAFFGQGTRLTVV.

This clonotype turned up a few times. V is TRBV12-3 or TRBV12-4 and J is TRBJ1-4; 12 bases agree with TRBD1. The CDR3 loop spans 17 amino acids. Germline trimming cut 8 bases from V and 4 bases from J; bases unmatched to any gene: 11. The CDR3 protein is CASANRDRGLSNEKLFF. For the CDR3, the DNA is TGTGCCAGCGCGAACCGGGACAGGGGGCTTAGTAATGAAAAACTGTTTTTT.

This chain uses TRBV12-3 or TRBV12-4 with TRBJ2-5; no clear D. Between the trimmed V and J ends, which lost 5 bases and 1 base, there was a span of 8 bases. The CDR3 totals 13 residues. The DNA of the CDR3 is TGTGCCAGCAGTACCTCGATCCAAGAGACCCAGTACTTC. Translating gives CASSTSIQETQYF.